This TCR beta chain was recovered during a study of technical replicates of blood from several donors. This table comes from immunoSEQ multiplex PCR, and its TCRdb copy is limited to in-frame clones, with some not included. The table shows around 97,000 clones, with 85% to 95% occurring only once. The CDR3 runs to 15 residues. Germline values: CDR1 SGHNT, CDR2 YYREEE (reference sequence). The trim removed 3 bases at V and 6 bases at J, leaving 8 bases unmatched. The V gene is TRBV5-4, the J gene TRBJ1-3, with 8 bases aligning to TRBD1. Material for sequencing was T cells isolated from PBMCs. The receptor's source is a human donor in good health. This CDR3 is CASSWGTGSENTIYF. The CDR3 nucleotides read TGTGCCAGCAGCTGGGGGACAGGTTCGGAAAACACCATATATTTT.